This T cell receptor (beta chain) was observed in a study of beta chain features in type 1 diabetes (dated by TCRdb to 2016 to 2019). Background for the entire study: Mean age, gender distribution, total cell number and subset yield were not different between patients and healthy donors. Across all samples, 107,917,701 sorted cells were examined, and cell number per subset correlated strongly with RNA yield. In the study, recently diagnosed type 1 diabetes patients and matched healthy donors were compared on the TCRB repertoires of their sorted circulating CD4+ T cell subsets. Whereas all 28 donors provided naive and central memory subsets, regulatory and stem cell-like memory subsets were isolated from just 8 patients and about 8 healthy donors.

Cut back by 3 bases and 3 bases, the V and J ends lie 14 bases apart. Counted from cysteine to phenylalanine, this CDR3 has 16 amino acids. Only the CDR3 region is kept as DNA, spanning 48 bases read in frame from base 1. The entire isolated RNA was reverse transcribed using the High Capacity cDNA Reverse Transcription Kit, and thus expressed TCRB transcripts were sequenced. Deep immunoSEQ sequencing was applied to naive, central memory and regulatory T cell samples, giving an average of roughly 3.3 million total reads per sample. After sorted cells were lysed in RLT buffer, RNA was extracted with DNase-treated RNeasy Micro or Mini kits, with the choice depending on cell number. Each cell subset was processed separately to prevent cross-contamination, with patient and healthy donor samples processed together. Using the immunoSEQ multiplex PCR, TCRB sequences were amplified from cDNA into 87-bp fragments spanning the CDR3 region. Amplicons were sequenced on the Illumina HiSeq platform. As for the original processing: PCR bias was corrected computationally using synthetic template baselines, and reads within Hamming distance 2 were collapsed, with unmergeable singletons discarded. Reads were aligned against IMGT so that V, D and J genes, CDR3 length and insertions or deletions at six rearrangement sites could be assigned. Within each subset, clonotype counts were normalized to the number of sorted cells before true diversity and Gini coefficients were calculated with the tcR R package. The overlap coefficient, calculated on TCRB nucleotide sequences, was used to quantify repertoire sharing. TCRdb obtained this table from immuneACCESS and retained in-frame rearrangements with V and J assigned. These tables miss some clones; where compared with another copy, unresolved V genes account for less than half of the shortfall, and the remainder is unexplained. D and trimming were read from the DNA, whereas the V and J calls and clone size are those reported in that table. This sample gives fewer than 150,000 clones in total; around 7% of them show up just once. The ten largest make up about 1.3% of the sample.

This clone turned up a few times. There is no known antigen for this receptor. Per-nucleotide qualities are absent, and no much larger clonotype sits a single base away. Each donor gave one peripheral blood draw, approximately 110 mL on average, collected into heparinised tubes. A BD FACSAria II was used to sort naive, central memory, regulatory and stem cell-like memory CD4+ T cells with a panel that included CD45RO, CCR7, CD25, CD127, CD95 and CD27. Every sorted population had a purity above 98%. PBMCs were isolated immediately by Lymphoprep density gradient centrifugation and stained directly without culture. Samples were stained and sorted in pairs, with one healthy donor and one patient per experiment, so that batch effects were minimized. The research as a whole found: The naive, central memory and regulatory TCRB repertoires appeared to resemble one another more closely among patients than among healthy donors. Because cDNA rather than genomic DNA was sequenced, highly expressing activated cells could have been over-represented, although no difference in activation and CD3 levels was found between groups. Fewer insertions and more nucleotide deletions at VDJ recombination sites were observed in patients with type 1 diabetes, implying thymic rearrangement abnormalities. Shorter templates might be favored by PCR, yet because patient and control samples were amplified and corrected together, any such skew would affect both groups equally. In all four CD4+ subsets, TCRB CDR3 length was moderately but significantly shorter in type 1 diabetes patients. Only small numbers of individuals were included in the HLA sub-analyses, which left unresolved whether HLA type had any influence on TCRB rearrangement.

The receptor comes from a woman in her 30s in good health. Material for sequencing was central memory CD4+ T cells from blood. The chain uses TRBV23-1 and TRBJ1-4; the D region possibly corresponds to TRBD1 (6 bases align). TRBV23-1 qualifies as an ORF whose function is uncertain. The DNA sequence is given as TGCGCCAGCAGTCAGGAACTACAGGGTGCTAATGAAAAACTGTTTTTT. This translates into CASSQELQGANEKLFF.